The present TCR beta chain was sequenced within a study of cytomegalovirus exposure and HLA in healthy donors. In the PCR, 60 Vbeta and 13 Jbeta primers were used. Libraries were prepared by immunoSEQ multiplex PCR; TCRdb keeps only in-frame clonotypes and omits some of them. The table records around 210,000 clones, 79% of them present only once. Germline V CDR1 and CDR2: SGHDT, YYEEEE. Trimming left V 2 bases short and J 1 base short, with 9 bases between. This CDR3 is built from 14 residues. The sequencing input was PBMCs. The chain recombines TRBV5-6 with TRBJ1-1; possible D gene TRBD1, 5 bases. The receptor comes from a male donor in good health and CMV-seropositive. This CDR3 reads CASSFDSQNTEAFF. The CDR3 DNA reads TGTGCCAGCAGCTTTGACAGCCAGAACACTGAAGCTTTCTTT.